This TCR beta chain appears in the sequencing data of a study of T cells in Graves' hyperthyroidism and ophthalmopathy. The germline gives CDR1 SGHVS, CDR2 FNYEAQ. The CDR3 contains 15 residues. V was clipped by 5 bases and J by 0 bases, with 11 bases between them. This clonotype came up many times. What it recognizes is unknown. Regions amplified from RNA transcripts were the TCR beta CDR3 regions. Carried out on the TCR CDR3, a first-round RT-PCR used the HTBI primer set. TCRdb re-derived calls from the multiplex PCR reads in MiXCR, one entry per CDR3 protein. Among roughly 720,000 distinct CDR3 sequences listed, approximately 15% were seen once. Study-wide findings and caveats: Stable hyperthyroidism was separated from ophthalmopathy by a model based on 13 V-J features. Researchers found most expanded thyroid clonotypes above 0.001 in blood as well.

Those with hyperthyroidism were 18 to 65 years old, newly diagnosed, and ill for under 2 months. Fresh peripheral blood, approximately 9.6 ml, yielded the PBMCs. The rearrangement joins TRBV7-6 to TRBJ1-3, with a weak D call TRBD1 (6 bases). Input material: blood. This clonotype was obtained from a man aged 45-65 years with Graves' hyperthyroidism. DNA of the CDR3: TGTGCCAGCAGCCCCCAGACAGGCTCTGGAAACACCATATATTTT. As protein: CASSPQTGSGNTIYF.